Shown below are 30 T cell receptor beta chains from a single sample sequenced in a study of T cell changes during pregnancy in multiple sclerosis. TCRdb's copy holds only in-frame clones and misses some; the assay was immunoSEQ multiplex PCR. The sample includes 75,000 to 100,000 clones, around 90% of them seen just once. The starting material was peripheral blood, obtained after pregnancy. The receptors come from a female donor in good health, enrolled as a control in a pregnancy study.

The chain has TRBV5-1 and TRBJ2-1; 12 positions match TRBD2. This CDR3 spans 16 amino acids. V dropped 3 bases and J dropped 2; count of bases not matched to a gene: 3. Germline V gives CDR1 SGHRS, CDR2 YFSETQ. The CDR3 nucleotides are TGCGCCAGCAGCTCTTGGACTAGCGGGGCCTACAATGAGCAGTTCTTC. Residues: CASSSWTSGAYNEQFF.

For the CDR3, the DNA is TGTGCCAGCAGCTTAGTCATGAATCAGGGCTACACCTTC. Translation: CASSLVMNQGYTF. The chain couples TRBV11-2 to TRBJ1-2, with D unclear. CDR1 and CDR2 from the germline V gene are SGHAT and FQNNGV. The CDR3 has 13 residues. V was cut by 1 base and J by 8 bases, with 11 bases left in between.

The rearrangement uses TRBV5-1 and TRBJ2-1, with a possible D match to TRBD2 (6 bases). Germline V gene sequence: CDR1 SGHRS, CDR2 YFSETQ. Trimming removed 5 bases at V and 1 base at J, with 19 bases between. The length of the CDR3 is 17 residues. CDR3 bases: TGCGCCAGCAGGGGGACTTCGCCAACTGTGTCCTACAATGAGCAGTTCTTC. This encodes CASRGTSPTVSYNEQFF.

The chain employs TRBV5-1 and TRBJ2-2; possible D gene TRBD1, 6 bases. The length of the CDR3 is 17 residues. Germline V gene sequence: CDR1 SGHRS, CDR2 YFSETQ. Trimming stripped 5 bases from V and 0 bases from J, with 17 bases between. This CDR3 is CASRERSGGANTGELFF. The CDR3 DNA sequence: TGCGCCAGCAGAGAACGAAGTGGGGGCGCGAACACCGGGGAGCTGTTTTTT.

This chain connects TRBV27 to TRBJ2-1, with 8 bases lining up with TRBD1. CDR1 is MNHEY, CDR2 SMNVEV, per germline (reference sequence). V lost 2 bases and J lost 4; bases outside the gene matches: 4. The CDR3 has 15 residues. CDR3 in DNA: TGTGCCAGCAGTTTAGACAGGGGATCATACAATGAGCAGTTCTTC. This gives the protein CASSLDRGSYNEQFF.

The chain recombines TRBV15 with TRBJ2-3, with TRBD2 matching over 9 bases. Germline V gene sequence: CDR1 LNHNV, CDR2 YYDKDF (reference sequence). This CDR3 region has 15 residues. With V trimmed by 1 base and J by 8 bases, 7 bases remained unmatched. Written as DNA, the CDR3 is TGTGCCACCAGCAGAGGAATAGCGGGAGAGGGTACGCAGTATTTT. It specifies CATSRGIAGEGTQYF.

The CDR3 spells CASSLGGLAKNIQYF. CDR3 sequence (DNA): TGCGCCAGCAGCTTGGGGGGGCTGGCCAAAAACATTCAGTACTTC. The chain couples TRBV5-1 to TRBJ2-4, with a weak D call TRBD1 (6 bases). Trimming took 0 bases from V and 1 from J, leaving 8 bases between them. The V gene's germline CDR1 is SGHRS and CDR2 YFSETQ. This CDR3 has 15 residues.

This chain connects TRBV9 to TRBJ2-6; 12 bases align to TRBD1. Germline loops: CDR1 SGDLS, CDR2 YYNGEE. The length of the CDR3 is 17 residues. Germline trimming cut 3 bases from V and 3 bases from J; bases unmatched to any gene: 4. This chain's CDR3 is CASSAGTGGFGANVLTF. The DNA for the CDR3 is TGTGCCAGCAGCGCCGGGACAGGGGGCTTTGGGGCCAACGTCCTGACTTTC.

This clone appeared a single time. The CDR3 is CSVDRVLYNEQFF. The CDR3 DNA follows: TGCAGCGTTGACAGGGTCCTTTACAATGAGCAGTTCTTC. J is TRBJ2-1 and V is TRBV29-1; D might be TRBD1 (5 bases). Germline lookup yields CDR1 SQVTM and CDR2 ANQGSEA. The length of the CDR3 is 13 residues. V dropped 3 bases and J dropped 4 bases, with 10 bases sitting between them.

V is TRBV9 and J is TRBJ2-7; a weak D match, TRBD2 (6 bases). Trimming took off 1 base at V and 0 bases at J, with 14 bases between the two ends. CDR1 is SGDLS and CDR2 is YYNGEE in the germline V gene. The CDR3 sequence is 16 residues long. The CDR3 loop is CASSVNVGGLSYEQYF. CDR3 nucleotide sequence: TGTGCCAGCAGCGTAAATGTCGGGGGTCTCTCCTACGAGCAGTACTTC.

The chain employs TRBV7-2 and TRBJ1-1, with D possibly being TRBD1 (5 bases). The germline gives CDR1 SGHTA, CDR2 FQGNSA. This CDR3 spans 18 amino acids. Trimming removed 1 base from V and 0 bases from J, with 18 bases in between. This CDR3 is CASSLDGSGVGMNTEAFF. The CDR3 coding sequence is TGTGCCAGCAGCTTAGACGGGTCGGGGGTAGGGATGAACACTGAAGCTTTCTTT.

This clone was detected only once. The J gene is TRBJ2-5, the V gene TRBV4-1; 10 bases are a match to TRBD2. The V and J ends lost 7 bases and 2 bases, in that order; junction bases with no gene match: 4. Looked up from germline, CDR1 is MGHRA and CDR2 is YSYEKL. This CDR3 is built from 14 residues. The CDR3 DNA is TGCGCCAGCAATAGCGGGGGGCGTCAAGAGACCCAGTACTTC. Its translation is CASNSGGRQETQYF.

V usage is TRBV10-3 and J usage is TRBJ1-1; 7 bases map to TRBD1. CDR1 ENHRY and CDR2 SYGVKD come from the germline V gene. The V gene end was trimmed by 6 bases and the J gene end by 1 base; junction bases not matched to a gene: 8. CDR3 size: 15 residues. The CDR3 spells CAIRAGGQRNTEAFF. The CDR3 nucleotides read TGTGCCATCAGGGCGGGGGGACAGAGGAACACTGAAGCTTTCTTT.

Here the CDR3 reads CASDSGGSTDTQYF. In DNA form, the CDR3 reads TGTGCCAGTGATAGCGGGGGAAGCACAGATACGCAGTATTTT. V usage is TRBV19 and J usage is TRBJ2-3; 9 positions match TRBD2. The CDR3 consists of 14 residues. Germline CDR1 is LNHDA and CDR2 is SQIVND (reference sequence). The V segment lost 8 bases and the J segment 0 bases; nucleotides outside the gene matches: 3.

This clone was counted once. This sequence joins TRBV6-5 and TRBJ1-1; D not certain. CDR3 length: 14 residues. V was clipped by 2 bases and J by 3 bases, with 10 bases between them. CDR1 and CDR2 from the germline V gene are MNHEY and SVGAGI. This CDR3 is CASSYHSPDTEAFF. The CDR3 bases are TGTGCCAGCAGTTACCACAGCCCCGACACTGAAGCTTTCTTT.

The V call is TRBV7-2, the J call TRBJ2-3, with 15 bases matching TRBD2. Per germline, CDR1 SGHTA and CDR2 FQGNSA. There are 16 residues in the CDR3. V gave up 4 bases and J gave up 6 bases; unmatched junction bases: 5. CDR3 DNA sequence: TGTGCCAGCAGCTCCAGGACTAGCGGGAGGGGTGATACGCAGTATTTT. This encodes CASSSRTSGRGDTQYF.

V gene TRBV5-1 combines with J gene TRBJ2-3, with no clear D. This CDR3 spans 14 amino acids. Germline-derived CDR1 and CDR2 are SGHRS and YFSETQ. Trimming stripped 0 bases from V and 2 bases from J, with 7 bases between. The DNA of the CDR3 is TGCGCCAGCAGCTTGGCGGGTTCCACAGATACGCAGTATTTT. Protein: CASSLAGSTDTQYF. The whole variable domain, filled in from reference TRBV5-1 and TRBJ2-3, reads KAGVTQTPRYLIKTRGQQVTLSCSPISGHRSVSWYQQTPGQGLQFLFEYFSETQRNKGNFPGRFSGRQFSNSRSEMNVSTLELGDSALYLCASSLAGSTDTQYFGPGTRLTVL.

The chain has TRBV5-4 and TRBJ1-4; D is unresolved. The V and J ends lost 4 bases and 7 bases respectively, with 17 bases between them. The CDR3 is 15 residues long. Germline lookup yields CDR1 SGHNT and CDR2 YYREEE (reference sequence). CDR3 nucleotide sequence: TGTGCCAGCAGCCCCGGCCCCCCCCCGGGTGAAAAACTGTTTTTT. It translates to CASSPGPPPGEKLFF.

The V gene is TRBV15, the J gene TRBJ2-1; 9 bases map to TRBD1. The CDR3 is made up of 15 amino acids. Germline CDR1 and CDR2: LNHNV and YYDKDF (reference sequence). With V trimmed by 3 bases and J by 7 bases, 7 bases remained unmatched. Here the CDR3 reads CATSRRDRVVNEQFF. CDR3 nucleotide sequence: TGTGCCACCAGCAGGCGGGACAGGGTGGTAAATGAGCAGTTCTTC. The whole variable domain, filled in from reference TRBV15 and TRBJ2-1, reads DAMVIQNPRYQVTQFGKPVTLSCSQTLNHNVMYWYQQKSSQAPKLLFHYYDKDFNNEADTPDNFQSRRPNTSFCFLDIRSPGLGDTAMYLCATSRRDRVVNEQFFGPGTRLTVL.

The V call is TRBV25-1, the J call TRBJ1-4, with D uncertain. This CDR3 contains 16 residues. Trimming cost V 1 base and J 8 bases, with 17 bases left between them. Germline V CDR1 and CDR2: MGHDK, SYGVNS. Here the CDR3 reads CASSEFGGSGKEKLFF. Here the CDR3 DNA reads TGTGCCAGCAGTGAATTTGGCGGGAGCGGCAAAGAAAAACTGTTTTTT. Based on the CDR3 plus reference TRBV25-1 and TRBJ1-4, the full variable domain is EADIYQTPRYLVIGTGKKITLECSQTMGHDKMYWYQQDPGMELHLIHYSYGVNSTEKGDLSSESTVSRIRTEHFPLTLESARPSHTSQYLCASSEFGGSGKEKLFFGSGTQLSVL.

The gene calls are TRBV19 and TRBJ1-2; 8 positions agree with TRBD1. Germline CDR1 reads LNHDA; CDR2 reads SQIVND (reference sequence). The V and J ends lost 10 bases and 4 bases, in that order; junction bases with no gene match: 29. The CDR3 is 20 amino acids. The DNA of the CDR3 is TGTGCCACCCAACTGGCAGGGGGCGTAGGTGGCTTGGCCCTGCCCTATGGCTACACCTTC. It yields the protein CATQLAGGVGGLALPYGYTF.

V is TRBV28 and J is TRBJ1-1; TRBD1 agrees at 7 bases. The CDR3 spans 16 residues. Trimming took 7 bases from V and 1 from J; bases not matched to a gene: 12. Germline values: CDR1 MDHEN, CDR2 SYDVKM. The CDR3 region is CASTSPSTGPNTEAFF. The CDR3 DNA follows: TGTGCCAGCACAAGCCCCTCGACAGGGCCGAACACTGAAGCTTTCTTT.

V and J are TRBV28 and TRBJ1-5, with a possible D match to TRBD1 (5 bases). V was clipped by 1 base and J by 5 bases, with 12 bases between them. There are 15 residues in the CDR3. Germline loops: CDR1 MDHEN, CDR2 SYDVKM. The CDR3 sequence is CASSLSGRGDQPQHF. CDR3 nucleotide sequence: TGTGCCAGCAGTTTATCCGGACGGGGGGATCAGCCCCAGCATTTT.

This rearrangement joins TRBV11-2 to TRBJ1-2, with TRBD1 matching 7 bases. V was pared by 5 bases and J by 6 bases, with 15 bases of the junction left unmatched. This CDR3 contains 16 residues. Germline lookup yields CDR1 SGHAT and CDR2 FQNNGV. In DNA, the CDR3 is TGTGCCAGCAGCCTTAGACAGGGTTTGGATATGGATGGCTACACCTTC. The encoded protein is CASSLRQGLDMDGYTF. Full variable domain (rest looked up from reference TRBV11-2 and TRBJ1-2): EAGVAQSPRYKIIEKRQSVAFWCNPISGHATLYWYQQILGQGPKLLIQFQNNGVVDDSQLPKDRFSAERLKGVDSTLKIQPAKLEDSAVYLCASSLRQGLDMDGYTFGSGTRLTVV.

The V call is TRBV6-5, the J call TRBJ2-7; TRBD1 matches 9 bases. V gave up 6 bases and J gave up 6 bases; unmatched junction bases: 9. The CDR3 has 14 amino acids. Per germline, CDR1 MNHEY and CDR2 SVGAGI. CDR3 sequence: CASSPGQGVSEQYF. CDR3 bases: TGTGCCAGCAGCCCGGGACAGGGTGTTAGCGAGCAGTACTTC.

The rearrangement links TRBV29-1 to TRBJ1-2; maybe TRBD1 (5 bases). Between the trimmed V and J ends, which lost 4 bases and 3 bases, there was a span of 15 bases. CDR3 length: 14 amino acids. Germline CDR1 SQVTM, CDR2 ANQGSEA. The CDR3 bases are TGCAGCGTTGCTGTGACAGTGCCTTACTATGGCTACACCTTC. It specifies CSVAVTVPYYGYTF.

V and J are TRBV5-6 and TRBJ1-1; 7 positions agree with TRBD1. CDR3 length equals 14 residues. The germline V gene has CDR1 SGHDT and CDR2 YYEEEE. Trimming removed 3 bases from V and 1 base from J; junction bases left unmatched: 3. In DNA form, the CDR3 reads TGTGCCAGCAGCTCTTACAGGGGGAACACTGAAGCTTTCTTT. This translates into CASSSYRGNTEAFF.

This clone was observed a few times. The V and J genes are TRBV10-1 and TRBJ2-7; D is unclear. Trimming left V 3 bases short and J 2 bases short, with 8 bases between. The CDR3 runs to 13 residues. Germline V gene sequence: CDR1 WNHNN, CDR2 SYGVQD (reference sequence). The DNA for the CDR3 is TGCGCCAGCAGTGATGACAACCCCTACGAGCAGTACTTC. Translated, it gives CASSDDNPYEQYF.

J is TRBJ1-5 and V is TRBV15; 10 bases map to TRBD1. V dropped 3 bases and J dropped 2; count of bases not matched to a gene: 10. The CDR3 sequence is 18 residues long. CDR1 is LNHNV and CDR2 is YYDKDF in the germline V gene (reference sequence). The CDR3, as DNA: TGTGCCACCAGCAGGAGGATATGGGACAGGGGCGGCAATCAGCCCCAGCATTTT. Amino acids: CATSRRIWDRGGNQPQHF.

DNA of the CDR3: TGTGCCAGCAGCTTCCCTTCTAGCGGGAGTCCTACAGATACGCAGTATTTT. This translates into CASSFPSSGSPTDTQYF. V is TRBV7-6 and J is TRBJ2-3; 10 bases agree with TRBD2. V lost 3 bases and J lost 3; bases outside the gene matches: 9. CDR3 length: 17 residues. Germline CDR1 and CDR2: SGHVS and FNYEAQ.